Listed below are T cell receptor beta chains from one sample, sequenced in a study of human T cells and chemical hapten exposure. Each CDR3 protein gets one entry after TCRdb re-called the RACE reads with MiXCR. The data contain approximately 370,000 distinct CDR3 sequences, about 5.4% of them singletons. The specimen was whole blood, collected in connection with sensitization to the hapten diphenylcyclopropenone (DPC). Receptors were obtained from a woman between 18 and 29 years old with alopecia areata. Some clones in this sample may be carry-over from other donors' samples. Each CDR3 is given with its conserved first and last residue. D genes are given only for firm matches. Rows may omit the clone size; those that give it use once, few, many or a size class.

D,size,V,J,CDR3,DNA
TRBD2,many,TRBV2,TRBJ2-2,CASSGLAGTGGELFF,TGTGCCAGCAGTGGGCTAGCGGGGACGGGCGGGGAGCTGTTTTTT
TRBD1,few,TRBV3-1,TRBJ1-3,CASSPWDSRAAIYF,TGTGCCAGCAGTCCTTGGGACAGCCGCGCTGCCATATATTTT
NA,few,TRBV5-1,TRBJ2-7,CASSLPPDRAYEQYF,TGCGCCAGCAGCTTGCCGCCCGACAGAGCCTACGAGCAGTACTTC
NA,NA,TRBV6-5,TRBJ1-2,CASSYARLYGYTF,TGTGCCAGCAGTTACGCACGACTGTATGGCTACACCTTC
NA,many,TRBV6-6,TRBJ2-3,CASIGSIDTQYF,TGTGCCAGCATAGGCTCCATCGATACGCAGTATTTT
NA,NA,TRBV1,TRBJ1-2,CTSSQGAWNYGYTF,TGCACCAGCAGCCAGGGGGCTTGGAACTATGGCTACACCTTC
NA,NA,TRBV2,TRBJ2-1,CASIQGRQFF,TGTGCCAGCATACAGGGCCGGCAGTTCTTC
NA,many,TRBV5-1,TRBJ2-3,CASSLGESTDTQYF,TGCGCCAGCAGCTTGGGCGAGAGCACAGATACGCAGTATTTT
TRBD1,few,TRBV7-9,TRBJ2-3,CASSHGMQGAGDTQYF,TGTGCCAGCAGCCACGGGATGCAGGGGGCAGGAGATACGCAGTATTTT
NA,few,TRBV5-1,TRBJ1-1,CASSLAPVLDEAFF,TGCGCCAGCAGCTTGGCCCCGGTGCTCGATGAAGCTTTCTTT
TRBD2,few,TRBV7-2,TRBJ2-3,CASSLVGTSGGADTQYF,TGTGCCAGCAGCTTAGTTGGGACTAGCGGGGGGGCAGATACGCAGTATTTT
TRBD1,few,TRBV20-1,TRBJ2-3,CSAPPEGQGDTDTQYF,TGCAGTGCTCCCCCAGAGGGCCAGGGGGACACAGATACGCAGTATTTT
NA,few,TRBV6-6,TRBJ2-1,CASSYSSRGPYNEQFF,TGTGCCAGCAGTTACTCGAGCAGGGGCCCCTACAATGAGCAGTTCTTC
NA,many,TRBV7-9,TRBJ1-6,CASSRTNYSPLHF,TGTGCCAGCAGCCGTACGAATTATTCACCCCTCCACTTT
NA,many,TRBV3-1,TRBJ2-3,CASSSFYRADTQYF,TGTGCCAGCAGCTCCTTCTACAGGGCAGATACGCAGTATTTT
TRBD1,NA,TRBV6-2/TRBV6-3,TRBJ2-7,CASARQGGLSYEQYF,TGTGCCAGCGCCCGCCAAGGGGGCCTCTCCTACGAGCAGTACTTC
NA,few,TRBV19,TRBJ2-1,CASSIFGNEQFF,TGTGCCAGTAGTATTTTCGGCAATGAGCAGTTCTTC
TRBD2,few,TRBV7-2,TRBJ2-5,CASSFGTSGGGVETQYF,TGTGCCAGCAGCTTCGGAACTAGCGGGGGAGGTGTGGAGACCCAGTACTTC
TRBD1,NA,TRBV28,TRBJ2-7,CASSFVGQGASYEQYF,TGTGCCAGCAGTTTTGTCGGGCAGGGGGCTTCCTACGAGCAGTACTTC
NA,many,TRBV7-2,TRBJ2-6,CASSWGSSGANVLTF,TGTGCCAGCAGCTGGGGGAGCTCTGGGGCCAACGTCCTGACTTTC
NA,NA,TRBV27,TRBJ2-7,CASLGWDSYEQYF,TGTGCCAGCCTAGGGTGGGACTCCTACGAGCAGTACTTC
NA,NA,TRBV9,TRBJ1-6,CASSVESAASPLHF,TGTGCCAGCAGCGTAGAATCTGCTGCTTCACCCCTCCACTTT
NA,many,TRBV9,TRBJ1-1,CASSSRGNANAEAFF,TGTGCCAGCAGCTCCCGCGGGAATGCGAATGCTGAAGCTTTCTTT
NA,NA,TRBV10-3,TRBJ2-2,CAISEEGTPLGRELFF,TGTGCCATCAGTGAGGAAGGGACGCCCCTTGGGAGGGAGCTGTTTTTT
NA,few,TRBV6-2/TRBV6-3,TRBJ1-1,CASGGPGRNTEAFF,TGTGCCAGCGGGGGCCCAGGGCGAAACACTGAAGCTTTCTTT
NA,NA,TRBV4-2,TRBJ1-1,CASCWGGTTEAFF,TGTGCCAGCTGCTGGGGGGGCACCACTGAAGCTTTCTTT
NA,many,TRBV27,TRBJ1-2,CASSFVGAGGYTF,TGTGCCAGCAGTTTTGTGGGGGCAGGTGGCTACACCTTC
NA,many,TRBV4-3,TRBJ1-1,CASSLNTGFTEAFF,TGCGCCAGCAGCCTAAACACAGGGTTCACTGAAGCTTTCTTT
TRBD1,many,TRBV18,TRBJ1-1,CASSPGTGYNTFF,TGTGCCAGCTCACCAGGGACAGGGTATAATACTTTCTTT
TRBD2,many,TRBV4-2,TRBJ2-1,CASSQDLAGWEQFF,TGTGCCAGCAGCCAAGATCTAGCGGGGTGGGAGCAGTTCTTC
TRBD1,many,TRBV5-6,TRBJ2-3,CASSLGDRVVTDTQYF,TGTGCCAGCAGCTTGGGGGACAGGGTTGTTACAGATACGCAGTATTTT
TRBD2,NA,TRBV5-1,TRBJ2-3,CASSRVAGAGRDTQYF,TGCGCCAGCAGCCGCGTAGCGGGGGCCGGGCGGGATACGCAGTATTTT
TRBD1,few,TRBV6-5,TRBJ1-5,CASSRTGGIAQPQHF,TGTGCCAGCAGCCGAACAGGGGGCATCGCTCAGCCCCAGCATTTT
NA,NA,TRBV5-4,TRBJ1-6,CASSWGDGRNSPLHF,TGTGCCAGCAGCTGGGGGGACGGTAGGAATTCACCCCTCCACTTT
NA,few,TRBV5-4,TRBJ2-4,CASSLQSDVGNIQYF,TGTGCCAGCAGCCTGCAAAGTGACGTTGGAAACATTCAGTACTTC
TRBD2,few,TRBV20-1,TRBJ2-7,CSARSSGGRRPYEQYF,TGCAGTGCTAGAAGTAGCGGGGGGCGTCGTCCCTACGAGCAGTACTTC
NA,many,TRBV28,TRBJ2-3,CASSSPPQAANTDTQYF,TGTGCCAGCAGTTCGCCCCCCCAAGCGGCGAACACAGATACGCAGTATTTT
NA,few,TRBV4-1,TRBJ2-2,CASSQDGGRRNTGELFF,TGCGCCAGCAGCCAAGACGGGGGCAGGCGCAACACCGGGGAGCTGTTTTTT
NA,NA,TRBV6-2/TRBV6-3,TRBJ2-5,CASSSGHPDWETQYF,TGTGCCAGCAGTTCCGGTCATCCGGATTGGGAGACCCAGTACTTC
NA,few,TRBV12-5,TRBJ2-2,CASGLVRLDVDSNTGELFF,TGTGCTAGTGGTTTGGTACGACTGGACGTTGATTCGAACACCGGGGAGCTGTTTTTT
NA,NA,TRBV2,TRBJ1-1,CASSDRITEAFF,TGTGCCAGCAGTGACAGGATCACTGAAGCTTTCTTT
NA,NA,TRBV7-2,TRBJ1-2,CASSPRTGHAYGYTF,TGTGCCAGCAGCCCCAGGACGGGCCACGCCTATGGCTACACCTTC
NA,many,TRBV6-1,TRBJ1-1,CASNIEIYTEAFF,TGTGCCAGCAACATCGAAATATACACTGAAGCTTTCTTT